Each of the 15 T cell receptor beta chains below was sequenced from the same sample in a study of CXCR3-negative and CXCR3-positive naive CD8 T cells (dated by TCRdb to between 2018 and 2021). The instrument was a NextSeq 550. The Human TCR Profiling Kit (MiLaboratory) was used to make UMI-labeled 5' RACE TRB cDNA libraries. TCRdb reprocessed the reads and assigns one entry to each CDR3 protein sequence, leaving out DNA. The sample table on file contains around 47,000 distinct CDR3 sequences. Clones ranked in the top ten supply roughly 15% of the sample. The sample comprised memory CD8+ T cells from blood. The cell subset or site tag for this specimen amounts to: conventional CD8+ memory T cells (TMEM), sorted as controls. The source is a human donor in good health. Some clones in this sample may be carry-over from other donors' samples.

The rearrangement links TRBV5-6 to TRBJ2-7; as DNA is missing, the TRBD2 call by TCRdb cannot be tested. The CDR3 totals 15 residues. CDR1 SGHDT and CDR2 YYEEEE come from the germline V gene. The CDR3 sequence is CASSYGTQNLYEQYF.

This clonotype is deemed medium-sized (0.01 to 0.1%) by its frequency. The CDR3 region is CSVRDREGAEAFF. This chain joins TRBV29-1 and TRBJ1-1; the TCRdb D gene call, TRBD1, has no DNA to confirm it. This CDR3 contains 13 residues. Germline V gene data show CDR1 as SQVTM and CDR2 as ANQGSEA.

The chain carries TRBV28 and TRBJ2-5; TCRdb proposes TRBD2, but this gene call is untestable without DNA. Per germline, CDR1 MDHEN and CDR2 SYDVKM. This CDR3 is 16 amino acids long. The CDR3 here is CASSLYLAGARETQYF.

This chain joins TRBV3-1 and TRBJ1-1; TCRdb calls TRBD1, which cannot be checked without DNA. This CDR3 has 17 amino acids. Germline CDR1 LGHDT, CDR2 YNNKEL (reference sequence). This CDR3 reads CASSQLAGAGRNTEAFF.

The CDR3 loop is CASSTGNRENTEAFF. This chain links TRBV19 with TRBJ1-1. CDR1 and CDR2 (germline): LNHDA, SQIVND (reference sequence). The CDR3 length is 15 residues.

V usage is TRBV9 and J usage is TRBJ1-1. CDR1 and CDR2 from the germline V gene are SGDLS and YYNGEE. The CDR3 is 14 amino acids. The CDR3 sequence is CASSVAGMNTEAFF.

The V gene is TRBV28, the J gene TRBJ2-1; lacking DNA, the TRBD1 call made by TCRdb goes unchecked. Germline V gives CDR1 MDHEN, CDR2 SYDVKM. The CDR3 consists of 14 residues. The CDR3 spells CASNLGASYNEQFF.

The CDR3 sequence: CASSLRGQGSSPLHF. The chain is built from TRBV11-3 and TRBJ1-6; TCRdb picks TRBD1, but there is no DNA to check that call. CDR3 length equals 15 residues. Germline assignment: CDR1 SGHNT and CDR2 YENEEA.

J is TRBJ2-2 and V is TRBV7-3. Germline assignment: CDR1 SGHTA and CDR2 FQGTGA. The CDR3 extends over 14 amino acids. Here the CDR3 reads CASSILANTGELFF. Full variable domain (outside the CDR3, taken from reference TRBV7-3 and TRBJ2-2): GAGVSQTPSNKVTEKGKYVELRCDPISGHTALYWYRQSLGQGPEFLIYFQGTGAADDSGLPNDRFFAVRPEGSVSTLKIQRTERGDSAVYLCASSILANTGELFFGEGSRLTVL.

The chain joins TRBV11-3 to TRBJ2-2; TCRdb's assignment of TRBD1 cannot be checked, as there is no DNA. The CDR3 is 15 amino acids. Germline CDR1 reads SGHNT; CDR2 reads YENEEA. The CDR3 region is CASTDTRGDTGELFF.

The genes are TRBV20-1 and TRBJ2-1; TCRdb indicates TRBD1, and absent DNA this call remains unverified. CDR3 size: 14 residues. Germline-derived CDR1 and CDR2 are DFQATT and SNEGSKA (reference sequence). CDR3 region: CSASEPREANEQFF.

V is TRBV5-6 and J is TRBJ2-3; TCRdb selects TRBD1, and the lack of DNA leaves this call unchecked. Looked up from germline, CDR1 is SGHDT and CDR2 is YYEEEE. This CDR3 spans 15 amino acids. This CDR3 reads CASSPTGTSPDTQYF.

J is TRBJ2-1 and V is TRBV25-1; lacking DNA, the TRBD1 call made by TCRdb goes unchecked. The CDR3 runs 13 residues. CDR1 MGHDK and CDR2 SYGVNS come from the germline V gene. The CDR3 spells CASSEWGDGEQFF.

Here the CDR3 reads CSASSGSSYNEQFF. The V gene is TRBV20-1, the J gene TRBJ2-1; the D call of TRBD2 rests on TCRdb alone, since no DNA is present to check it. This CDR3 contains 14 residues. Germline values: CDR1 DFQATT, CDR2 SNEGSKA (reference sequence).

The CDR3 sequence is CASSRTNTEAFF. The genes are TRBV7-2 and TRBJ1-1. The CDR3 length is 12 residues. The germline gives CDR1 SGHTA, CDR2 FQGNSA.